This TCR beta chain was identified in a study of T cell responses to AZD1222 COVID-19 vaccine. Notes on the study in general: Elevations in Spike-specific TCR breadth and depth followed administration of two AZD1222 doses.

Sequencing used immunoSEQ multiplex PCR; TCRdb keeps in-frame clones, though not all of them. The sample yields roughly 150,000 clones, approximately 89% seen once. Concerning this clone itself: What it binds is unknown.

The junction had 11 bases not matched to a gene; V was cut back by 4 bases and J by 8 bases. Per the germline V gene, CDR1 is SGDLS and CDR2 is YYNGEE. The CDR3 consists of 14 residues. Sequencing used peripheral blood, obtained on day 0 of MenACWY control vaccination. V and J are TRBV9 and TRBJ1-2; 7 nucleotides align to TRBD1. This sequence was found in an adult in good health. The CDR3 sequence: CASSPFGQAAGYTF. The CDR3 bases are TGTGCCAGCAGCCCATTCGGACAGGCCGCAGGCTACACCTTC.